The T cell receptor (beta chain) under discussion was sequenced for a study of blood T cell repertoires in COVID-19. Individuals drawn from about 26 US areas were about 18 to 100 years old. Per the study methods: Estimates of nucleated cell counts were drawn from the amplification of reference gene primers. The assay was immunoSEQ multiplex PCR, and TCRdb's table has in-frame clones only and misses some. V and J calls and clone size come straight from that table; D and trimming were deduced from the DNA. Of 300,000 or so clones listed, 87% are singletons. The CDR3 is made up of 16 amino acids. Germline values: CDR1 SGHNT, CDR2 YYREEE (reference sequence). With V trimmed by 0 bases and J by 5 bases, 8 bases remained unmatched.

The source material was PBMCs or T cells enriched from blood (not recorded which). The sequence derives from a woman younger than 45 who had recovered from COVID-19. The genes are TRBV5-4 and TRBJ2-1; 7 bases match TRBD1. CDR3 nucleotide sequence: TGTGCCAGCAGCTTGGCGTTTCTAACAGGGGACAATGAGCAGTTCTTC. It specifies CASSLAFLTGDNEQFF.